Each of the 5 T cell receptor beta chains below was sequenced from the same sample in a study of blood T cell repertoires in COVID-19. Only in-frame clones appear in the TCRdb table, and some are missing; sequencing was by immunoSEQ multiplex PCR. This sample has over 45,000 clones, with around nine tenths found just once. The sequenced sample consisted of peripheral blood. The receptors were gathered from a man in his 60s with active COVID-19.

J is TRBJ1-4 and V is TRBV19; D ambiguous. The ends were cut back, 6 bases at V and 7 bases at J, with 18 bases in the middle. CDR3 length equals 15 residues. Germline V CDR1 and CDR2: LNHDA, SQIVND (reference sequence). CDR3 sequence: CASRRRADWGEKLFF. Written as DNA, the CDR3 is TGTGCCAGTAGGCGGCGGGCAGATTGGGGTGAAAAACTGTTTTTT.

The chain recombines TRBV6-1 with TRBJ2-4, with 9 positions matching TRBD1. V was pared by 3 bases and J by 4 bases, with 7 bases of the junction left unmatched. This CDR3 is built from 16 residues. From germline, CDR1 is MNHNS and CDR2 SASEGT. As DNA, the CDR3 is TGTGCCAGCAGTGAGGCCCCCGGGACAGGGAAAAACATTCAGTACTTC. Amino acid sequence: CASSEAPGTGKNIQYF.

This sequence joins TRBV2 and TRBJ2-1; 9 bases map to TRBD2. The germline CDR1 and CDR2 sequences are SNHLY and FYNNEI. The CDR3 spans 14 residues. V trimming: 6 bases; J trimming: 4 bases; junction bases outside the gene matches: 4. The CDR3 spells CASRWREGYNEQFF. The CDR3, as DNA: TGTGCCAGCAGGTGGCGGGAGGGATACAATGAGCAGTTCTTC.

V is TRBV19 and J is TRBJ1-1; D is perhaps TRBD1 (5 bases). Looked up from germline, CDR1 is LNHDA and CDR2 is SQIVND (reference sequence). Trimming took 7 bases from V and 1 from J, leaving 13 bases between them. This CDR3 is 14 amino acids long. For the CDR3, the DNA is TGTGCCAGTAATACGGGGGTCCCGAACACTGAAGCTTTCTTT. It is translated as CASNTGVPNTEAFF.

V gene TRBV5-1 combines with J gene TRBJ1-1; D is possibly TRBD1 (6 bases). The CDR3 runs 15 residues. Deletions cut 4 bases from V and 1 base from J, with 14 bases between. Per the germline V gene, CDR1 is SGHRS and CDR2 is YFSETQ. Here the CDR3 reads CASSEWDTKNTEAFF. CDR3 in DNA: TGCGCCAGCAGCGAGTGGGACACAAAGAACACTGAAGCTTTCTTT. The whole variable domain, remainder taken from reference TRBV5-1 and TRBJ1-1, is KAGVTQTPRYLIKTRGQQVTLSCSPISGHRSVSWYQQTPGQGLQFLFEYFSETQRNKGNFPGRFSGRQFSNSRSEMNVSTLELGDSALYLCASSEWDTKNTEAFFGQGTRLTVV.